This T cell receptor (beta chain) was documented in a study of T cell repertoires in cytomegalovirus infection. The germline V gene has CDR1 DFQATT and CDR2 SNEGSKA (reference sequence). The V and J ends lost 3 bases and 3 bases respectively, with 15 bases between them. This CDR3 spans 14 amino acids. TCRdb reprocessed the reads with MiXCR, giving one entry per CDR3 protein. The table records about 330,000 distinct CDR3 sequences, roughly a third of them present only once. Findings of the study overall: There were HLA-C-restricted CMV-specific TCR beta clonotypes dominating the ex vivo response.

This clonotype was seen just once. The target antigen is unknown. Sequencing was performed on cultured PBMCs, taken from culture after CMV antigen stimulation. This sequence was found in a human donor in good health (CMV status not recorded). Some clones in this sample may be carry-over from other donors' samples. J is TRBJ2-7 and V is TRBV20-1; no definite D call. The chain's CDR3 is CSASFLEASYEQYF. The CDR3 DNA reads TGCAGTGCTAGTTTCTTGGAAGCCAGCTACGAGCAGTACTTC.